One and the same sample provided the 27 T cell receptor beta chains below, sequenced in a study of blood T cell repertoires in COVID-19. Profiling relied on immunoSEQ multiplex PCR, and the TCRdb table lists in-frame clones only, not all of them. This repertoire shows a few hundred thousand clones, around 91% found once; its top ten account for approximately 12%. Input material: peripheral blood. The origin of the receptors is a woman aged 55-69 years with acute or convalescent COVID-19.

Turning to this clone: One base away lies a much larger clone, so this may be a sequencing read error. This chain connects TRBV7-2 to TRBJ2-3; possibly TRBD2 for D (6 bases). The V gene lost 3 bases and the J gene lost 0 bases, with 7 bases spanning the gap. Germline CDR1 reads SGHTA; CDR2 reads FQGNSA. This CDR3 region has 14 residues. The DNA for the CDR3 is TGTGCCAGCAGCTTGGAGGGAAGCACAGATACGCAGTATTTT. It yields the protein CASSLEGSTDTQYF.

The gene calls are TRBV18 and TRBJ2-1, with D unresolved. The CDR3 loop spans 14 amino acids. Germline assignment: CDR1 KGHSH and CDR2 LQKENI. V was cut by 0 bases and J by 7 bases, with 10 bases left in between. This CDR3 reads CASSPPNLENEQFF. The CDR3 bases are TGTGCCAGCTCACCACCGAATCTAGAGAATGAGCAGTTCTTC.

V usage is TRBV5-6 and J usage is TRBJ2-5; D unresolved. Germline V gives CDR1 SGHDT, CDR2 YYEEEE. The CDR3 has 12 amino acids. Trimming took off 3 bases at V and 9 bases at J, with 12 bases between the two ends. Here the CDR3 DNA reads TGTGCCAGCAGCTATAACTCTCGGTCCCAGTACTTC. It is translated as CASSYNSRSQYF.

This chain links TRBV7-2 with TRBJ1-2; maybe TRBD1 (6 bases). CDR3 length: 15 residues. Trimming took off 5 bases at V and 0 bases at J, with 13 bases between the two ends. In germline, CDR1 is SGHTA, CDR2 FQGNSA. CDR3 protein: CASSPGQLPNYGYTF. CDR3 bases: TGTGCCAGCAGCCCCGGACAGCTTCCTAACTATGGCTACACCTTC.

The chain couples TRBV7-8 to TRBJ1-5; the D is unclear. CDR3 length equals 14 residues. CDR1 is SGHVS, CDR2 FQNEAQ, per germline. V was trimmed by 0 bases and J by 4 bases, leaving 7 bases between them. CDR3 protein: CASSLASRNQPQHF. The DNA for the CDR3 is TGTGCCAGCAGCTTAGCTTCCCGTAATCAGCCCCAGCATTTT.

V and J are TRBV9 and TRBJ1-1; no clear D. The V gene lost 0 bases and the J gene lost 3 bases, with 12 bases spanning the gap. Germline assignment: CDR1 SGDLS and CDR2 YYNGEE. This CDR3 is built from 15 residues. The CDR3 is CASSVGFRLDTEAFF. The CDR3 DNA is TGTGCCAGCAGCGTAGGGTTTCGGTTAGACACTGAAGCTTTCTTT.

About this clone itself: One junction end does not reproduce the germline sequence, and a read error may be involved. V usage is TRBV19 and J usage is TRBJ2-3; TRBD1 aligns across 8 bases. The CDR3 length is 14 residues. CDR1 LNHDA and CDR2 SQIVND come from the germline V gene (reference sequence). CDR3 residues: CASSPGQAGSRRDF. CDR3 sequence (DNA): TGTGCCAGTAGTCCGGGACAGGCCGGGTCCCGCAGGGATTTT.

The CDR3 bases are TGTGCCATCAGCGACAGGGGTGGCACTGAAGCTTTCTTT. Translation gives CAISDRGGTEAFF. The chain uses TRBV10-3 and TRBJ1-1, with 8 bases that match TRBD1. The junction had 4 bases not matched to a gene; V was cut back by 6 bases and J by 4 bases. In germline, CDR1 is ENHRY, CDR2 SYGVKD. CDR3 length: 13 residues.

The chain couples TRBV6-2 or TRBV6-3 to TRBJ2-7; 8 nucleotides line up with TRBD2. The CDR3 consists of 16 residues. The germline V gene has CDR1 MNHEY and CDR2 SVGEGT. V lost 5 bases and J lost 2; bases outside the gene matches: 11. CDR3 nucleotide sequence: TGTGCCAGCAGTCCCCTGCCAGCGCGGGGGGCCTACGAGCAGTACTTC. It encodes CASSPLPARGAYEQYF.

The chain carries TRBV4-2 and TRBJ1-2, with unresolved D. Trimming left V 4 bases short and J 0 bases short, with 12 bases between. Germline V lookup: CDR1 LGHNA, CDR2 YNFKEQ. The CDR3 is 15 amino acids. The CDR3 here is CASSPPAVANYGYTF. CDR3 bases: TGTGCCAGCAGCCCCCCCGCGGTAGCTAACTATGGCTACACCTTC.

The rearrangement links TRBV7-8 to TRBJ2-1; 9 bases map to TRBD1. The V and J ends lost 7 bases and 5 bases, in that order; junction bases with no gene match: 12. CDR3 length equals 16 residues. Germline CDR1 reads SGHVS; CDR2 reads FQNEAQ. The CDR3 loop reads CASNSRGTGTDNEQFF. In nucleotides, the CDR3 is TGTGCCAGCAACAGCAGAGGGACAGGGACCGACAATGAGCAGTTCTTC.

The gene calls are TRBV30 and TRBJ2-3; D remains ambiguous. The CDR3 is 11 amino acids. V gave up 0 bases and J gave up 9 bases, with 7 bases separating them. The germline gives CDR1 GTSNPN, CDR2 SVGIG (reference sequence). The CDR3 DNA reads TGTGCCTGGAGTGTGCTCGAGACGCAGTATTTT. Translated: CAWSVLETQYF.

CDR3 in DNA: TGTGCCGGCCCCTCCACTGAAGCTTTCTTT. It translates to CAGPSTEAFF. The genes are TRBV11-2 and TRBJ1-1; no definite D call. V gave up 11 bases and J gave up 4 bases, with 8 bases separating them. The CDR3 is 10 amino acids. Germline V lookup: CDR1 SGHAT, CDR2 FQNNGV.

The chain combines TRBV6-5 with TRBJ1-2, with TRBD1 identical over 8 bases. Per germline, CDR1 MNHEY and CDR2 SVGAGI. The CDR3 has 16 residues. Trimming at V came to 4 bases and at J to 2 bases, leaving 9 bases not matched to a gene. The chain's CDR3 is CASSSPSGTGNYGYTF. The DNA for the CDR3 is TGTGCCAGCAGTTCACCCTCAGGGACAGGCAACTATGGCTACACCTTC.

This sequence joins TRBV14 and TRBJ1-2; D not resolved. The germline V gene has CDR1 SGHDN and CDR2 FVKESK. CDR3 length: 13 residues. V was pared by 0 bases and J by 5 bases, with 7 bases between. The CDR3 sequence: CASSQELEYGYTF. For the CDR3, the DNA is TGTGCCAGCAGCCAAGAGCTGGAGTATGGCTACACCTTC.

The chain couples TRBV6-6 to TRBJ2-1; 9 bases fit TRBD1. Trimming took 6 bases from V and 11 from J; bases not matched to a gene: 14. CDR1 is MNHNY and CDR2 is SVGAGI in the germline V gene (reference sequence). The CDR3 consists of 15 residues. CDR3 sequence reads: CASSPGTGYTMKQFF. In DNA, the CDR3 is TGTGCCAGCAGCCCAGGGACAGGGTATACAATGAAGCAGTTCTTC.

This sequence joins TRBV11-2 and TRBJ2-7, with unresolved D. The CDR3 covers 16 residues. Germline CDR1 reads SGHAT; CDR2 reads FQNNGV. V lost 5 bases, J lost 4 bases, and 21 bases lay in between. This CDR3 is CASSPTGPQTQYEQYF. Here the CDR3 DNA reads TGTGCCAGCAGCCCCACGGGTCCTCAGACCCAATACGAGCAGTACTTC. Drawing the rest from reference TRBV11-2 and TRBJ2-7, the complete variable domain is EAGVAQSPRYKIIEKRQSVAFWCNPISGHATLYWYQQILGQGPKLLIQFQNNGVVDDSQLPKDRFSAERLKGVDSTLKIQPAKLEDSAVYLCASSPTGPQTQYEQYFGPGTRLTVT.

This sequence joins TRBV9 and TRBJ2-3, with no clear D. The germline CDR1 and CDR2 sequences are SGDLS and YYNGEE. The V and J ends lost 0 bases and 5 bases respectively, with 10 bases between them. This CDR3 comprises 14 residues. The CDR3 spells CASSVAIRGDTQYF. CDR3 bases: TGTGCCAGCAGCGTAGCCATCCGAGGAGATACGCAGTATTTT.

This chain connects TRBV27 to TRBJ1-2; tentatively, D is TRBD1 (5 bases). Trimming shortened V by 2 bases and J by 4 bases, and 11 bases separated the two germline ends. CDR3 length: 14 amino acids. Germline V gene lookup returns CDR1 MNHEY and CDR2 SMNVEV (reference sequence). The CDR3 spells CASSLQGIGYGYTF. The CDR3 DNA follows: TGTGCCAGCAGTTTACAGGGAATTGGCTATGGCTACACCTTC.

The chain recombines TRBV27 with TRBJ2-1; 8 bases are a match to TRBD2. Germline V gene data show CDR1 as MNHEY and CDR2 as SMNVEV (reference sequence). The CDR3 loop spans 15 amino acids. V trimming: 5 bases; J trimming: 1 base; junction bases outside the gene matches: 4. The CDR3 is CASSPIAGSYNEQFF. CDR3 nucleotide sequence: TGTGCCAGCAGTCCAATAGCGGGGTCCTACAATGAGCAGTTCTTC.

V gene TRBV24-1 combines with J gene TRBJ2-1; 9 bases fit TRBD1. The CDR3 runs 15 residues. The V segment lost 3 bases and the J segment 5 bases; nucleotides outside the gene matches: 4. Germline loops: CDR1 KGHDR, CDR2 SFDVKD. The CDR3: CATSDNRGLDNEQFF. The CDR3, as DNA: TGTGCCACCAGTGATAACAGGGGGCTGGACAATGAGCAGTTCTTC.

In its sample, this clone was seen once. In DNA, the CDR3 is TGTGCCAGTAGCTATCCCGGGGAGCTGTTTTTT. It yields the protein CASSYPGELFF. The rearrangement links TRBV19 to TRBJ2-2; D uncertain. The V and J ends lost 6 bases and 6 bases respectively, with 5 bases between them. Looked up from germline, CDR1 is LNHDA and CDR2 is SQIVND (reference sequence). CDR3 length equals 11 residues.

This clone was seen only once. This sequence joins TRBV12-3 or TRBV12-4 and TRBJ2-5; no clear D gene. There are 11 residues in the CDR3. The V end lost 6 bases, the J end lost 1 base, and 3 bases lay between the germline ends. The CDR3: CASRLQETQYF. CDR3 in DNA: TGTGCCAGCAGACTCCAAGAGACCCAGTACTTC.

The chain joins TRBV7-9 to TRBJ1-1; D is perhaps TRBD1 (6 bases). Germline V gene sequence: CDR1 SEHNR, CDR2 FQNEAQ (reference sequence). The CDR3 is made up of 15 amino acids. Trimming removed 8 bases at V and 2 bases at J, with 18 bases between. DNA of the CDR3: TGTGCCAGCCGAGCGGGGGCGGATCGTAACACTGAAGCTTTCTTT. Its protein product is CASRAGADRNTEAFF.

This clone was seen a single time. CDR3 DNA sequence: TGTGCCAGCAGCTTAAGGAGGGCCCAGGTCTACAATGAGCAGTTCTTC. Protein: CASSLRRAQVYNEQFF. This chain joins TRBV7-2 and TRBJ2-1, with D possibly being TRBD2 (6 bases). The CDR3 runs 16 residues. Germline V gene sequence: CDR1 SGHTA, CDR2 FQGNSA. V was pared by 2 bases and J by 3 bases, with 14 bases between.

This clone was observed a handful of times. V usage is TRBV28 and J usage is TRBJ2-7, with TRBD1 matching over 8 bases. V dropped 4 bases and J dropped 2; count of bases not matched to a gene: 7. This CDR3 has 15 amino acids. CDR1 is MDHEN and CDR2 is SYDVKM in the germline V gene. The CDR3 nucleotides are TGTGCCAGCAGTTCCCCCGGACAGGGTACCTACGAGCAGTACTTC. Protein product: CASSSPGQGTYEQYF.

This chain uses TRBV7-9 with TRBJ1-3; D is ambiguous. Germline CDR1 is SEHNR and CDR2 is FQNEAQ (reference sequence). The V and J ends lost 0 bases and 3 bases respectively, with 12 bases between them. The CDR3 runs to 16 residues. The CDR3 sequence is CASSLAGGGIGNTIYF. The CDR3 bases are TGTGCCAGCAGCTTAGCAGGTGGCGGGATTGGAAACACCATATATTTT.